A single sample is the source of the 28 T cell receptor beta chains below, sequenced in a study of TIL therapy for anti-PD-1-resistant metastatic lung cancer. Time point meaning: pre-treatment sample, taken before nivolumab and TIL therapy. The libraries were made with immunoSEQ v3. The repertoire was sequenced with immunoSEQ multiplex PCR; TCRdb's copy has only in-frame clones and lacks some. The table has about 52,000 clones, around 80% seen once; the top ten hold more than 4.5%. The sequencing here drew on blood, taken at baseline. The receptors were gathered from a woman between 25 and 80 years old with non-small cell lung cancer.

The CDR3 sequence: CASSSGGGVNTEAFF. As DNA, the CDR3 is TGCGCCAGCAGCTCAGGTGGGGGCGTGAACACTGAAGCTTTCTTT. The V call is TRBV5-1, the J call TRBJ1-1, with D possibly being TRBD1 (6 bases). Germline V lookup: CDR1 SGHRS, CDR2 YFSETQ. V was cut by 3 bases and J by 0 bases, with 12 bases left in between. There are 15 residues in the CDR3. Drawing the rest from reference TRBV5-1 and TRBJ1-1, the complete variable domain is KAGVTQTPRYLIKTRGQQVTLSCSPISGHRSVSWYQQTPGQGLQFLFEYFSETQRNKGNFPGRFSGRQFSNSRSEMNVSTLELGDSALYLCASSSGGGVNTEAFFGQGTRLTVV.

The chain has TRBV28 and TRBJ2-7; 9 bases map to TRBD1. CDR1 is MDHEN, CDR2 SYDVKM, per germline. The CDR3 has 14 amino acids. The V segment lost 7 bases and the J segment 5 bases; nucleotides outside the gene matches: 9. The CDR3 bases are TGTGCCAGCATTCCGGGACAGGGTCCCCACGAGCAGTACTTC. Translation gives CASIPGQGPHEQYF.

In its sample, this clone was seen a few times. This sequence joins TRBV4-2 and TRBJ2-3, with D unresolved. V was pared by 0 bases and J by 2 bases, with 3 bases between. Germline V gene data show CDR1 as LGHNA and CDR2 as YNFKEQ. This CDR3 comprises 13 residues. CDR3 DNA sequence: TGTGCCAGCAGCCAAGACCTCACAGATACGCAGTATTTT. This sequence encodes CASSQDLTDTQYF.

CDR3 in amino acids: CASRDGGLKTDTQYF. The CDR3 nucleotides read TGTGCCAGCAGGGACGGGGGACTCAAGACAGATACGCAGTATTTT. This chain connects TRBV7-2 to TRBJ2-3, with D possibly TRBD2 on 6 matching bases. The CDR3 is made up of 15 amino acids. The V end was cut by 6 bases, the J end by 3 bases, with 16 bases between. The germline gives CDR1 SGHTA, CDR2 FQGNSA.

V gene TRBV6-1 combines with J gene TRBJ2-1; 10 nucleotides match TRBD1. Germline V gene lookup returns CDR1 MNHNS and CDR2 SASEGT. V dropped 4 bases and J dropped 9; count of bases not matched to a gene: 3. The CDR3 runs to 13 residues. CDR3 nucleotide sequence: TGTGCCAGCAGTGGACAGGGGGCCGGTGAGCAGTTCTTC. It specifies CASSGQGAGEQFF.

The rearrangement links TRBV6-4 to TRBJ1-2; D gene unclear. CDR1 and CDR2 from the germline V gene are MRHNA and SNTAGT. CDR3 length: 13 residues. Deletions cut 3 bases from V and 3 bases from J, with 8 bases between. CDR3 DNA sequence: TGTGCCAGCAGTGAGGGAGAAGACTATGGCTACACCTTC. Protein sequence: CASSEGEDYGYTF.

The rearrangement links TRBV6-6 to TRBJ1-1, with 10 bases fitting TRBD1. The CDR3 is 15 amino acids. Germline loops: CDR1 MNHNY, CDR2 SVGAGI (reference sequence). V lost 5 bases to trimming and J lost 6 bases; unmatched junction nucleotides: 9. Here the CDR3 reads CASSIKRDRGSEAFF. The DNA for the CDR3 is TGTGCCAGCAGTATCAAAAGGGACAGGGGCTCTGAAGCTTTCTTT.

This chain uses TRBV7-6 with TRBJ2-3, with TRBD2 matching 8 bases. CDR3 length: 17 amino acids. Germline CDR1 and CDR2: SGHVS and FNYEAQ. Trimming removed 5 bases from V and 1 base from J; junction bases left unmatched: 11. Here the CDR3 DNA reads TGTGCCAGCAGCCCCACCTACGGGGGGGCCGGCACAGATACGCAGTATTTT. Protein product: CASSPTYGGAGTDTQYF.

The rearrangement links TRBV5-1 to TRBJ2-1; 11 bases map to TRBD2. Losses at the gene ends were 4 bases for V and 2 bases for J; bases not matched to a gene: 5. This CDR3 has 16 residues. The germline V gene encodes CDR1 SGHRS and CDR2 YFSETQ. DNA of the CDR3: TGCGCCAGCAGCGATAGCGGGAGGGATCCCTACAATGAGCAGTTCTTC. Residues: CASSDSGRDPYNEQFF.

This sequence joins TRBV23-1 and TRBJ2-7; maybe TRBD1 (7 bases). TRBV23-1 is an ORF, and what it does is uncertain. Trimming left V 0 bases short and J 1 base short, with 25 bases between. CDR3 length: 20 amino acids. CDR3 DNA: TGCGCCAGCAGTCAATCCAGGGTAGCAGGGGGGTCACCTTTGTCCTACGAGCAGTACTTC. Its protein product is CASSQSRVAGGSPLSYEQYF.

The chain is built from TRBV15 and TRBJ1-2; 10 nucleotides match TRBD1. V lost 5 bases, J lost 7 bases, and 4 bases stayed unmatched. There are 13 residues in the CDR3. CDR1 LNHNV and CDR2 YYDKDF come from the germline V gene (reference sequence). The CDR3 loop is CATSPDRGAGYTF. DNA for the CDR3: TGTGCCACCAGCCCGGACAGGGGGGCTGGCTACACCTTC.

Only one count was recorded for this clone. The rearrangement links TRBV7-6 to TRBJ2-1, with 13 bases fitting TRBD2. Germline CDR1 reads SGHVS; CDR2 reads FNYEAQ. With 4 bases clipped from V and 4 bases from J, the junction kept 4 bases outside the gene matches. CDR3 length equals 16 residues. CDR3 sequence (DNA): TGTGCCAGCAGCTCGGGACTAGCGGGGCTTTACAATGAGCAGTTCTTC. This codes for CASSSGLAGLYNEQFF.

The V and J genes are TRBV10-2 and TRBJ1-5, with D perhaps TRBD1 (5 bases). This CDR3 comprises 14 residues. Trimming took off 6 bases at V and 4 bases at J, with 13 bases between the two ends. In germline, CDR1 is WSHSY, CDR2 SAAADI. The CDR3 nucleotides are TGCGCCAGCAGAAAACAGGAGATTAATCAGCCCCAGCATTTT. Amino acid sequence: CASRKQEINQPQHF.

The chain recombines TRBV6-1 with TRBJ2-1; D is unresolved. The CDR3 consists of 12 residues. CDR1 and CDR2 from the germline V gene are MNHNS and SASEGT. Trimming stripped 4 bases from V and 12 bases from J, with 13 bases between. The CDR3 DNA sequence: TGTGCCAGCAGTGTAATTCCCTGGGGGCAGTTCTTC. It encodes CASSVIPWGQFF.

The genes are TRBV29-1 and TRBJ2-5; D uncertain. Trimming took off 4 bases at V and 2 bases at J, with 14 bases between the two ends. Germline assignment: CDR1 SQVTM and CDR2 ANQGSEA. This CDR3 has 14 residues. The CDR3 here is CSVGPPPPQETQYF. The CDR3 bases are TGCAGCGTTGGTCCCCCCCCACCACAAGAGACCCAGTACTTC.

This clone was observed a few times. The CDR3 here is CASSYAGFLAGGRNEQFF. The CDR3 region has the DNA TGTGCCAGTAGTTACGCCGGATTCCTAGCGGGGGGTAGGAATGAGCAGTTCTTC. The chain employs TRBV19 and TRBJ2-1; 11 bases line up with TRBD2. The J segment lost 7 bases and the V segment lost 5 bases, leaving 16 bases of the junction unmatched. CDR1 is LNHDA and CDR2 is SQIVND in the germline V gene (reference sequence). The CDR3 length is 18 residues.

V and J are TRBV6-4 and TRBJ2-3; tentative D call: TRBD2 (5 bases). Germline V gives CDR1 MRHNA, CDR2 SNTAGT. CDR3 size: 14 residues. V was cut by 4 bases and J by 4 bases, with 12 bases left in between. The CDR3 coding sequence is TGTGCCAGCAGTGTTGAGGGTAGCTCAGATACGCAGTATTTT. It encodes CASSVEGSSDTQYF.

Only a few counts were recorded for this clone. The CDR3 protein is CASTRQGGEAFF. In DNA, the CDR3 is TGTGCCAGCACACGACAGGGAGGTGAAGCTTTCTTT. The rearrangement uses TRBV28 and TRBJ1-1; 7 nucleotides agree with TRBD1. The CDR3 totals 12 residues. The ends lost 7 bases at V and 7 bases at J; junction bases unmatched: 6. The germline V gene has CDR1 MDHEN and CDR2 SYDVKM.

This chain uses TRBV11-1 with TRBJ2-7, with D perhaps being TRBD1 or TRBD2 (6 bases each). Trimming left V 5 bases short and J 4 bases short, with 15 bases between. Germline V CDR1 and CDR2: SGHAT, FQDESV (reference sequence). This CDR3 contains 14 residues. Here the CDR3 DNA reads TGTGCCAGCAGCGAGGGGGGCGGGATGTACGAGCAGTACTTC. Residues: CASSEGGGMYEQYF.

Here the CDR3 DNA reads TGCGCCAGCAGCCGAGACTCCGGGACCGGGAGTGAAAAACTGTTTTTT. Amino acid sequence: CASSRDSGTGSEKLFF. This chain links TRBV4-3 with TRBJ1-4; possible D gene TRBD1, 5 bases. The CDR3 totals 16 residues. V was clipped by 4 bases and J by 7 bases, with 19 bases between them. Germline CDR1 is LGHNA and CDR2 is YSLEER.

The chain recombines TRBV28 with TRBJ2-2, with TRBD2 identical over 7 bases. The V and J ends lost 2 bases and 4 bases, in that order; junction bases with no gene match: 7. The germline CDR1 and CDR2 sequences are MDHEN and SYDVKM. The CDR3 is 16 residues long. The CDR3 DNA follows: TGTGCCAGCAGTTTAGGGCGGGAGTGGTTCACCGGGGAGCTGTTTTTT. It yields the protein CASSLGREWFTGELFF.

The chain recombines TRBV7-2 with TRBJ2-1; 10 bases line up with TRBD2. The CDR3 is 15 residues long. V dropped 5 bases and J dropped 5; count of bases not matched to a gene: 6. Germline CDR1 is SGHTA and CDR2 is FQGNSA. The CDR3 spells CASSQSGGAHNEQFF. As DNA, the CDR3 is TGTGCCAGCAGCCAGAGCGGGGGGGCCCACAATGAGCAGTTCTTC.

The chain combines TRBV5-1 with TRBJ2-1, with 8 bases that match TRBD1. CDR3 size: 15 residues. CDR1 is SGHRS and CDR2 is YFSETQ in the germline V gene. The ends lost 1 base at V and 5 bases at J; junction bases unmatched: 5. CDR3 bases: TGCGCCAGCAGCTTGACGGACAGGGAGAACAATGAGCAGTTCTTC. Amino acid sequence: CASSLTDRENNEQFF.

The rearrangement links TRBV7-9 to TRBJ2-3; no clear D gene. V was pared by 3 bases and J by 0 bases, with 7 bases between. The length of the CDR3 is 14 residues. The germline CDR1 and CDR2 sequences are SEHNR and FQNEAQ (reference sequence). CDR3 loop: CASSFTISTDTQYF. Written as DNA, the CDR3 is TGTGCCAGCAGCTTTACAATCAGCACAGATACGCAGTATTTT.

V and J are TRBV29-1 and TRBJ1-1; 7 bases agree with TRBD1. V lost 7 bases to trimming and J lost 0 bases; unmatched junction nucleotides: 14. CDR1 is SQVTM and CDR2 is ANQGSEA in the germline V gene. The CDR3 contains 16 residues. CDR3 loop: CSALAPYRGLNTEAFF. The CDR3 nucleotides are TGCAGCGCCCTAGCCCCCTACAGGGGCCTGAACACTGAAGCTTTCTTT. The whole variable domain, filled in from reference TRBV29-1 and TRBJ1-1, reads SAVISQKPSRDICQRGTSLTIQCQVDSQVTMMFWYRQQPGQSLTLIATANQGSEATYESGFVIDKFPISRPNLTFSTLTVSNMSPEDSSIYLCSALAPYRGLNTEAFFGQGTRLTVV.

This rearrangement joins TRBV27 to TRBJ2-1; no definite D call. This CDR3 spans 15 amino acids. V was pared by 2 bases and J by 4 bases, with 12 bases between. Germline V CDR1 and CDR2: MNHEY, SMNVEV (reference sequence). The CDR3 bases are TGTGCCAGCAGTTTACCACCCGGGCCTTACAATGAGCAGTTCTTC. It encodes CASSLPPGPYNEQFF.

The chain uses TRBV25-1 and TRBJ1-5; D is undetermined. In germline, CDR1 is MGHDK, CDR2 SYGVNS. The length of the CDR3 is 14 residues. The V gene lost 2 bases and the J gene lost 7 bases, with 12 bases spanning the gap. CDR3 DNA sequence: TGTGCCAGCAGTGAACCGGGAGGTGCCCAGCCCCAGCATTTT. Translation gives CASSEPGGAQPQHF. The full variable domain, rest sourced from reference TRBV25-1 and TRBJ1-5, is EADIYQTPRYLVIGTGKKITLECSQTMGHDKMYWYQQDPGMELHLIHYSYGVNSTEKGDLSSESTVSRIRTEHFPLTLESARPSHTSQYLCASSEPGGAQPQHFGDGTRLSIL.

The CDR3: CASTPPASYEQYF. For the CDR3, the DNA is TGTGCCAGCACCCCTCCCGCATCCTACGAGCAGTACTTC. The chain combines TRBV28 with TRBJ2-7, with D hard to call. V lost 7 bases, J lost 1 base, and 11 bases lay in between. CDR1 MDHEN and CDR2 SYDVKM come from the germline V gene. The CDR3 length is 13 residues.